Listed below are T cell receptor beta chains from one sample, sequenced in a study of CD8 T cells in Susac syndrome. TCRdb called the immunoSEQ multiplex PCR reads again in MiXCR, with one record for every CDR3 protein. Of around 280,000 distinct CDR3 sequences in the sample, roughly nine tenths were seen once. The sequencing input was CD4+ T cells from PBMCs. The origin of the receptors is a human donor with multiple sclerosis. CDR3s include the opening cysteine and the closing phenylalanine or tryptophan. The D gene is left open where the match is weak. Clone size is not always given. Where it is, it says once, few, many or a class for expanded clones.

V: TRBV10-3; D: -; size: -; J: TRBJ1-2; CDR3: CAIGTDLYGYTF; DNA: TGTGCCATCGGGACGGACCTCTATGGCTACACCTTC
V: TRBV19; D: -; size: -; J: TRBJ2-1; CDR3: CASSTWGGRDEQFF; DNA: TGTGCCAGTAGTACTTGGGGGGGCAGGGATGAGCAGTTCTTC
V: TRBV29-1; D: -; size: -; J: TRBJ1-4; CDR3: CSALPKGATNEKLFF; DNA: TGCAGCGCCCTACCGAAGGGAGCAACTAATGAAAAACTGTTTTTT
V: TRBV7-2; D: -; size: -; J: TRBJ1-6; CDR3: CASSLVGSPLHF; DNA: TGTGCCAGCAGCTTAGTCGGATCACCCCTCCACTTT
V: TRBV18; D: -; size: -; J: TRBJ1-5; CDR3: CASSPDSWLGQSNQPQHF; DNA: TGTGCCAGCTCACCAGATAGTTGGTTGGGGCAGAGCAATCAGCCCCAGCATTTT
V: TRBV24-1; D: -; size: -; J: TRBJ2-2; CDR3: CATSDPRVNTGELFF; DNA: TGTGCCACCAGTGATCCCAGGGTGAACACCGGGGAGCTGTTTTTT
V: TRBV29-1; D: -; size: -; J: TRBJ1-1; CDR3: CSARTGRGGEAFF; DNA: TGCAGCGCGCGGACGGGGCGGGGCGGTGAAGCTTTCTTT
V: TRBV24-1; D: TRBD2; size: -; J: TRBJ2-1; CDR3: CATSDTTRGVYNEQFF; DNA: TGTGCCACCAGTGACACAACCCGGGGGGTGTACAATGAGCAGTTCTTC
V: TRBV11-3; D: -; size: few; J: TRBJ2-2; CDR3: CASSISGTTTGELFF; DNA: TGTGCCAGCAGCATCTCCGGGACCACAACCGGGGAGCTGTTTTTT
V: TRBV6-2/TRBV6-3; D: -; size: -; J: TRBJ2-1; CDR3: CALGSGRYNEQFF; DNA: TGCGCCTTAGGGAGCGGGCGGTACAATGAGCAGTTCTTC
V: TRBV6-5; D: -; size: -; J: TRBJ1-1; CDR3: CASRRTGMNTEAFF; DNA: TGTGCCAGCAGACGTACAGGGATGAACACTGAAGCTTTCTTT
V: TRBV30; D: -; size: -; J: TRBJ2-1; CDR3: CAWTTGSNEQFF; DNA: TGTGCCTGGACCACAGGGTCCAATGAGCAGTTCTTC
V: TRBV29-1; D: -; size: -; J: TRBJ1-1; CDR3: CSVDSGRPNTEAFF; DNA: TGCAGCGTCGATTCGGGGCGCCCGAACACTGAAGCTTTCTTT
V: TRBV10-2; D: -; size: -; J: TRBJ1-3; CDR3: CASRTGTAGNTIYF; DNA: TGCGCCAGCAGGACGGGGACTGCTGGAAACACCATATATTTT
V: TRBV7-2; D: -; size: -; J: TRBJ2-5; CDR3: CASFGGWGETQYF; DNA: TGTGCCAGCTTTGGGGGGTGGGGAGAGACCCAGTACTTC
V: TRBV24-1; D: -; size: -; J: TRBJ2-1; CDR3: CATSDFLPLQGSSYNEQFF; DNA: TGTGCCACCAGTGATTTTCTCCCCTTGCAGGGAAGCTCCTACAATGAGCAGTTCTTC
V: TRBV12-3/TRBV12-4; D: -; size: -; J: TRBJ1-1; CDR3: CASSLDSTEAFF; DNA: TGTGCCAGCAGTTTAGACAGCACTGAAGCTTTCTTT